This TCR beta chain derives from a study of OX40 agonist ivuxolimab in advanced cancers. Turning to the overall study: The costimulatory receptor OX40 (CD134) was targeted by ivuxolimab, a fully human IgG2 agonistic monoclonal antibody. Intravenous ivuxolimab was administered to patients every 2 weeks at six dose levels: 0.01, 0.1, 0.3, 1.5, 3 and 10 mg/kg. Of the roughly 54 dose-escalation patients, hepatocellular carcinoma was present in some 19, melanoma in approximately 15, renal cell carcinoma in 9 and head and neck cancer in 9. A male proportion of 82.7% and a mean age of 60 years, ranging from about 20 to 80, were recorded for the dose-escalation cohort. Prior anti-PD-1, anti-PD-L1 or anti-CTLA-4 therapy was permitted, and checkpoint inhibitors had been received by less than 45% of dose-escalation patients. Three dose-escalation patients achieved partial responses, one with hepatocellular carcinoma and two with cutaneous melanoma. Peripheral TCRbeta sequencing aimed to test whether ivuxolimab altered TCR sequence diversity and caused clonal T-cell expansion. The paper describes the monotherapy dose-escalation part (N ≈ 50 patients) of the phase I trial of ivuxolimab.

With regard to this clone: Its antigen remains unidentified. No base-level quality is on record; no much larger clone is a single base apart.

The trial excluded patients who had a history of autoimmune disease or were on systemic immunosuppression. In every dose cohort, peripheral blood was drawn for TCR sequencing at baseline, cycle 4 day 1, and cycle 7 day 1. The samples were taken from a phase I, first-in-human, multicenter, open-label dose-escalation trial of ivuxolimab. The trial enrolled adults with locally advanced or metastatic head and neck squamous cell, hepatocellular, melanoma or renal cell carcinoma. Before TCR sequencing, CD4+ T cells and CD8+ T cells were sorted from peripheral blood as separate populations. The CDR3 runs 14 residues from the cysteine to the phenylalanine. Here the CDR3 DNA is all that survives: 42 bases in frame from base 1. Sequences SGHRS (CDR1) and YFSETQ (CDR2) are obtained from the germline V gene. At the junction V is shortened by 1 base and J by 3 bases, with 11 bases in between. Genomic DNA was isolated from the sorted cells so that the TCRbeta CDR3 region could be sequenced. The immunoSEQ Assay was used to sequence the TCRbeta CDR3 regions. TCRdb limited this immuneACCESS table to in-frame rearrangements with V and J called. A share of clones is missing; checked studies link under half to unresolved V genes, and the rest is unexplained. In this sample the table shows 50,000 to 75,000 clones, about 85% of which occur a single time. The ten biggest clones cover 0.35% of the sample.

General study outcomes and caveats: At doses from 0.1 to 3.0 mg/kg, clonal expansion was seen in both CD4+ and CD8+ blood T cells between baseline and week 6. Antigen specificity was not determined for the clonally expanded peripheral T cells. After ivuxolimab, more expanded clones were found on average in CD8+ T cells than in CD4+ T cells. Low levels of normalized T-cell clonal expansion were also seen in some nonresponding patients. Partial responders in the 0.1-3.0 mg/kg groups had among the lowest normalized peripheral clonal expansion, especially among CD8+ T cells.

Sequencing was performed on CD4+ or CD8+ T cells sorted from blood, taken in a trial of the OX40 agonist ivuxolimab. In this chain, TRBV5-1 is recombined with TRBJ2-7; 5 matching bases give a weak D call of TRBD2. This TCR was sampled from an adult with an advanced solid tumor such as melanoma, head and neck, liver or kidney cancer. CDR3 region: CASSLIGDSYEQYF. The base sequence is TGCGCCAGCAGCTTGATCGGGGATAGCTACGAGCAGTACTTC. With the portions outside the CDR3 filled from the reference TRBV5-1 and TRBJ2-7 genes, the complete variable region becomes KAGVTQTPRYLIKTRGQQVTLSCSPISGHRSVSWYQQTPGQGLQFLFEYFSETQRNKGNFPGRFSGRQFSNSRSEMNVSTLELGDSALYLCASSLIGDSYEQYFGPGTRLTVT.